This T cell receptor beta chain came from a study of cytomegalovirus exposure and HLA in healthy donors. Germline CDR1 SGHVS, CDR2 FNYEAQ. The CDR3 runs to 15 residues. V shed 2 bases and J shed 5 bases, with 13 bases lying between them. Study observations and caveats: In a later analysis, TCR beta V- and J-gene trimming was associated with a missense DCLRE1C variant. Excluded: some indistinguishable V segments such as TRBV6-2 and TRBV6-3. A highly shared variant cluster was judged a likely technical artifact.

The PCR was carried out with 60 Vbeta primers and 13 Jbeta primers. The repertoire was sequenced with immunoSEQ multiplex PCR; TCRdb's copy has only in-frame clones and lacks some. In the table there are 45,000 to 65,000 clones, roughly 72% of which are singletons. As to this clone: Its antigen is not known.

This clonotype was obtained from a woman aged 50 to 60 in good health and CMV-seropositive. The V call is TRBV7-6, the J call TRBJ1-3; possible D gene TRBD1, 6 bases. The specimen sequenced was PBMCs. The chain's CDR3 is CASSLNRVDRNTIYF. The CDR3 bases are TGTGCCAGCAGCTTAAACAGGGTCGACCGAAACACCATATATTTT.